A selection of T cell receptor beta chains follows, all from one sample in a study of T cell changes during pregnancy in multiple sclerosis. Sequencing used immunoSEQ multiplex PCR; TCRdb keeps in-frame clones, though not all of them. The sample carries about 50,000 clones, about 90% recorded once. Sequencing was performed on CD4+ T cells from peripheral blood mononuclear cells, taken after pregnancy. The receptor set was obtained from a female donor in good health, enrolled as a control in a pregnancy study. The CDR3 runs from the conserved cysteine through the conserved F or W. Each record gives: D gene, J gene, V gene, CDR3 protein, CDR3 DNA. A D gene is named only where the DNA matches it firmly.

TRBD2	TRBJ2-5	TRBV10-3	CAISEWASGETQYF	TGTGCCATCAGTGAGTGGGCTAGCGGGGAGACCCAGTACTTC
NA	TRBJ2-7	TRBV29-1	CSVVWAMGEQYF	TGCAGCGTTGTATGGGCGATGGGCGAGCAGTACTTC
NA	TRBJ1-6	TRBV19	CASTSPRGWNSPLHF	TGTGCCAGTACAAGCCCCCGGGGTTGGAATTCACCCCTCCACTTT
NA	TRBJ2-1	TRBV5-4	CASSYTGSQNNEQFF	TGTGCCAGCAGCTATACCGGGAGCCAAAACAATGAGCAGTTCTTC
TRBD1	TRBJ1-6	TRBV10-1	CASTTVRQGNSYNSPLHF	TGCGCCAGCACCACCGTTCGACAGGGCAACTCCTATAATTCACCCCTCCACTTT
NA	TRBJ2-2	TRBV6-6	CASRLYPGQNTGELFF	TGTGCCAGCAGACTCTACCCGGGACAGAACACCGGGGAGCTGTTTTTT
TRBD1	TRBJ2-5	TRBV25-1	CASTKFGTGGTQYF	TGTGCCAGCACTAAATTCGGGACAGGGGGGACCCAGTACTTC
TRBD1	TRBJ2-7	TRBV28	CASSEPGQGLGEQYF	TGTGCCAGCAGTGAACCGGGACAGGGGCTTGGCGAGCAGTACTTC
TRBD1	TRBJ2-2	TRBV19	CASSIQGANTGELFF	TGTGCCAGTAGTATACAGGGGGCGAACACCGGGGAGCTGTTTTTT
TRBD1	TRBJ1-3	TRBV7-8	CASSPTGGNTIYF	TGTGCCAGCAGCCCGACAGGGGGAAACACCATATATTTT
NA	TRBJ2-1	TRBV7-9	CASSLGQYNEQFF	TGTGCCAGCAGCTTGGGCCAGTACAATGAGCAGTTCTTC
TRBD1	TRBJ1-5	TRBV28	CASSGQGGRGHQPQHF	TGTGCCAGCTCAGGCCAAGGGGGCCGGGGTCATCAGCCCCAGCATTTT
TRBD1	TRBJ2-7	TRBV6-1	CASSVDRASSYEQYF	TGTGCCAGCAGTGTCGACAGGGCCAGCTCCTACGAGCAGTACTTC
NA	TRBJ1-3	TRBV19	CASSIVVSGNTIYF	TGTGCCAGTAGTATAGTAGTCTCTGGAAACACCATATATTTT
TRBD1	TRBJ2-3	TRBV4-2	CASSRDRGDTDTQYF	TGTGCCAGCAGCCGGGACAGGGGGGACACAGATACGCAGTATTTT
TRBD2	TRBJ2-3	TRBV19	CASSIGLAGVLTDTQYF	TGTGCCAGTAGTATCGGGTTAGCGGGGGTTCTCACAGATACGCAGTATTTT
NA	TRBJ2-1	TRBV12-5	CASGPDSINEQFF	TGTGCTAGTGGCCCCGACAGCATCAATGAGCAGTTCTTC